The clone carrying this TCR beta chain was observed a single time. Its antigen is currently unknown. These data are taken from a study of T cell clones after liver transplantation. Study conclusions and caveats: Donor-reactive sequences fell more than third party-reactive ones, suggesting partial deletion.

CDR1 is MNHEY, CDR2 SVGAGI, per germline. The CDR3 loop spans 16 amino acids. Trimming took off 4 bases at V and 0 bases at J, with 10 bases between the two ends. The method was immunoSEQ multiplex PCR; TCRdb's version includes in-frame clones alone and lacks a portion of them. Here the sample spans some 70,000 clones, roughly 80% being singletons. This chain joins TRBV6-5 and TRBJ2-6; a possible D gene is TRBD1 (5 bases). This receptor was obtained from a human donor who received a liver transplant. Sequencing was performed on CD4+ T cells from blood, taken before liver transplant. CDR3 amino acids: CASSLHRNSGANVLTF. The CDR3 coding sequence is TGTGCCAGCAGTTTACACAGGAACTCTGGGGCCAACGTCCTGACTTTC.